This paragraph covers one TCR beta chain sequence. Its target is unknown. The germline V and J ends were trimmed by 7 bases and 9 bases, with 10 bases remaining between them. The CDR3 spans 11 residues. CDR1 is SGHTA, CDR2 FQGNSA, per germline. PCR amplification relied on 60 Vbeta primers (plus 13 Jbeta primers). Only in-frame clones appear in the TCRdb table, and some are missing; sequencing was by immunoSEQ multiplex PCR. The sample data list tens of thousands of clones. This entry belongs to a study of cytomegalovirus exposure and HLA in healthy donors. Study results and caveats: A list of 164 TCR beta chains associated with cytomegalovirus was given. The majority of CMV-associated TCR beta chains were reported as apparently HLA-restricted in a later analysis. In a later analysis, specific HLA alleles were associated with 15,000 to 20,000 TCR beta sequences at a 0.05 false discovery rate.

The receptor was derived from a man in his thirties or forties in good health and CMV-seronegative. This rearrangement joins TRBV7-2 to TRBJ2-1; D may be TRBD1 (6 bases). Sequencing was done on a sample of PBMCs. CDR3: CASTPGAEQFF. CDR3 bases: TGTGCCAGCACCCCAGGGGCTGAGCAGTTCTTC.